The 19 T cell receptor beta chains below all came from one sample that was sequenced in a study of blood T cell repertoires in COVID-19. The method was immunoSEQ multiplex PCR; TCRdb's version includes in-frame clones alone and lacks a portion of them. The sample records some 490,000 clones, about 85% being singletons. The specimen sequenced was PBMCs or T cells enriched from blood (not recorded which). The origin of the receptors is an older woman who had recovered from COVID-19.

The chain joins TRBV6-5 to TRBJ2-4, with TRBD2 matching over 7 bases. The trim removed 2 bases at V and 10 bases at J, leaving 2 bases unmatched. Germline loops: CDR1 MNHEY, CDR2 SVGAGI. CDR3 length equals 12 residues. The CDR3 sequence: CASSYGGGIQYF. Written as DNA, the CDR3 is TGTGCCAGCAGTTACGGGGGAGGGATTCAGTACTTC.

A few counts support this clone. This sequence joins TRBV19 and TRBJ1-1; D call uncertain. V was clipped by 2 bases and J by 0 bases, with 16 bases between them. Germline CDR1 LNHDA, CDR2 SQIVND (reference sequence). This CDR3 contains 17 residues. CDR3 region: CASSIPPGSTLNTEAFF. In nucleotides, the CDR3 is TGTGCCAGTAGTATACCCCCGGGATCGACCTTGAACACTGAAGCTTTCTTT.

The gene calls are TRBV25-1 and TRBJ1-1, with 12 bases aligning to TRBD1. CDR3 length: 16 residues. Germline V gene data show CDR1 as MGHDK and CDR2 as SYGVNS. The V gene end was trimmed by 3 bases and the J gene end by 5 bases; junction bases not matched to a gene: 7. CDR3 sequence (DNA): TGTGCCAGCAGTGACCCGGGACAGGGGGCTAGGACTGAAGCTTTCTTT. It translates to CASSDPGQGARTEAFF.

The rearrangement uses TRBV10-3 and TRBJ1-6; TRBD1 matches 9 bases. The CDR3 is 15 amino acids. CDR1 is ENHRY, CDR2 SYGVKD, per germline. V gave up 3 bases and J gave up 10 bases; unmatched junction bases: 7. The CDR3 here is CAISEGPGQGSPLHF. The CDR3 bases are TGTGCCATCAGTGAAGGTCCTGGACAGGGGTCACCCCTCCACTTT.

The gene calls are TRBV28 and TRBJ2-1; no definite D call. Germline CDR1 is MDHEN and CDR2 is SYDVKM. Trimming took 5 bases from V and 0 from J, leaving 8 bases between them. The CDR3 runs to 14 residues. CDR3 DNA: TGTGCCAGCAGTCTCATTAGCTCCTACAATGAGCAGTTCTTC. Protein: CASSLISSYNEQFF.

V is TRBV5-6 and J is TRBJ1-2, with TRBD1 identical over 8 bases. V trimming: 4 bases; J trimming: 6 bases; junction bases outside the gene matches: 11. CDR3 length equals 15 residues. Germline-derived CDR1 and CDR2 are SGHDT and YYEEEE. For the CDR3, the DNA is TGTGCCAGCAGCCAATCTGCGGACAGGGATCATGGCTACACCTTC. It yields the protein CASSQSADRDHGYTF.

V usage is TRBV15 and J usage is TRBJ2-2; D is possibly TRBD2 (7 bases). Germline lookup yields CDR1 LNHNV and CDR2 YYDKDF (reference sequence). V was pared by 4 bases and J by 4 bases, with 16 bases between. The CDR3 consists of 16 residues. CDR3 sequence (DNA): TGTGCCACCAGCAAGCGGGGACACGGACCCACCGGGGAGCTGTTTTTT. Amino acid sequence: CATSKRGHGPTGELFF. Together with reference TRBV15 and TRBJ2-2, the CDR3 gives the full variable domain: DAMVIQNPRYQVTQFGKPVTLSCSQTLNHNVMYWYQQKSSQAPKLLFHYYDKDFNNEADTPDNFQSRRPNTSFCFLDIRSPGLGDTAMYLCATSKRGHGPTGELFFGEGSRLTVL.

The chain combines TRBV18 with TRBJ1-2; 8 bases match TRBD1. V shed 3 bases, J shed 2 bases, and the junction held 2 bases outside the gene matches. This CDR3 comprises 14 residues. The germline V gene encodes CDR1 KGHSH and CDR2 LQKENI. CDR3 residues: CASSPAGGNYGYTF. CDR3 nucleotide sequence: TGTGCCAGCTCACCGGCAGGGGGCAACTATGGCTACACCTTC.

The chain couples TRBV2 to TRBJ1-6, with D maybe TRBD1 (6 bases). V lost 0 bases and J 11 bases, leaving 17 bases between the germline ends. Per germline, CDR1 SNHLY and CDR2 FYNNEI. The CDR3 is made up of 16 amino acids. For the CDR3, the DNA is TGTGCCAGCAGTGAAGCCCCCGGGGGGCCTATGGCACCCCTCCACTTT. It encodes CASSEAPGGPMAPLHF.

The chain combines TRBV9 with TRBJ2-2; TRBD2 agrees at 14 bases. V shed 4 bases, J shed 6 bases, and the junction held 2 bases outside the gene matches. This CDR3 is built from 15 residues. Per the germline V gene, CDR1 is SGDLS and CDR2 is YYNGEE. The DNA for the CDR3 is TGTGCCAGCAGCCTGGGACTAGCGGGGGCCGGGGAGCTGTTTTTT. This sequence encodes CASSLGLAGAGELFF.

V usage is TRBV7-2 and J usage is TRBJ2-7; the match to TRBD1 covers 9 bases. Germline loops: CDR1 SGHTA, CDR2 FQGNSA. V gave up 5 bases and J gave up 4 bases; unmatched junction bases: 9. The CDR3 is 15 residues long. Here the CDR3 reads CASSPQDRGTYEQYF. CDR3 in DNA: TGTGCCAGCAGCCCGCAGGACAGGGGCACTTACGAGCAGTACTTC. Full variable domain (remainder filled in from reference TRBV7-2 and TRBJ2-7): GAGVSQSPSNKVTEKGKDVELRCDPISGHTALYWYRQSLGQGLEFLIYFQGNSAPDKSGLPSDRFSAERTGGSVSTLTIQRTQQEDSAVYLCASSPQDRGTYEQYFGPGTRLTVT.

V is TRBV5-1 and J is TRBJ2-2; TRBD2 matches 11 bases. J was trimmed by 5 bases and V by 5 bases; bases with no gene match: 8. CDR3 size: 16 residues. The germline V gene encodes CDR1 SGHRS and CDR2 YFSETQ. The CDR3 loop reads CASRPTSGGRTGELFF. Here the CDR3 DNA reads TGCGCCAGCAGACCTACTAGCGGGGGAAGGACCGGGGAGCTGTTTTTT.

The chain links TRBV3-1 (or the pseudogene TRBV3-2) to TRBJ2-1; tentative D call: TRBD1 (5 bases). This CDR3 region has 13 residues. The V end lost 4 bases, the J end lost 9 bases, and 13 bases lay between the germline ends. Per germline, CDR1 LGHDT and CDR2 YNNKEL (reference sequence). The DNA of the CDR3 is TGTGCCAGCAGCCCTTTTGGGGCAGGTGAGCAGTTCTTC. Protein sequence: CASSPFGAGEQFF.

The J gene is TRBJ2-3, the V gene TRBV6-4, with 9 positions matching TRBD1. This CDR3 spans 14 amino acids. The germline CDR1 and CDR2 sequences are MRHNA and SNTAGT. After removal of 6 bases from V and 2 bases from J, the junction contained 3 bases not matched to a gene. CDR3 sequence reads: CASSRDRVTDTQYF. The CDR3 bases are TGTGCCAGCAGCCGGGACAGGGTCACAGATACGCAGTATTTT.

The chain is built from TRBV6-7 and TRBJ1-6, with 7 bases fitting TRBD1. TRBV6-7 is noted as an ORF with a role that remains uncertain. This CDR3 contains 14 residues. V was pared by 9 bases and J by 0 bases, with 2 bases of the junction left unmatched. The CDR3 DNA reads as TGTGCCAGAACAGGGGACTCCTATAATTCACCCCTCCACTTT. It translates to CARTGDSYNSPLHF.

The chain links TRBV6-1 to TRBJ2-3; no definite D call. This CDR3 is 17 amino acids long. The V end was cut by 0 bases, the J end by 1 base, with 14 bases between. Per the germline V gene, CDR1 is MNHNS and CDR2 is SASEGT. The CDR3 is CASSEAHGARGTDTQYF. In DNA form, the CDR3 reads TGTGCCAGCAGTGAAGCGCATGGTGCGAGAGGCACAGATACGCAGTATTTT.

The chain carries TRBV28 and TRBJ1-2, with D perhaps TRBD1 (6 bases). Trimming removed 1 base from V and 1 base from J, with 13 bases in between. The CDR3 consists of 16 residues. Germline lookup yields CDR1 MDHEN and CDR2 SYDVKM. This CDR3 reads CASSLLGTLHNYGYTF. The CDR3 DNA is TGTGCCAGCAGTTTATTAGGGACACTCCATAACTATGGCTACACCTTC.

Only a few counts were recorded for this clone. V is TRBV15 and J is TRBJ1-5; TRBD1 matches 9 bases. Germline loops: CDR1 LNHNV, CDR2 YYDKDF (reference sequence). The trim removed 2 bases at V and 2 bases at J, leaving 4 bases unmatched. This CDR3 is 16 amino acids long. CDR3 in amino acids: CATSRRTGGRNQPQHF. CDR3 nucleotides: TGTGCCACCAGCAGACGCACAGGGGGCCGCAATCAGCCCCAGCATTTT.

This sequence joins TRBV19 and TRBJ1-2; 7 nucleotides agree with TRBD1. The J segment lost 4 bases and the V segment lost 4 bases, leaving 6 bases of the junction unmatched. Germline V gene lookup returns CDR1 LNHDA and CDR2 SQIVND (reference sequence). The CDR3 is 14 residues long. The chain's CDR3 is CASSKYDRVYGYTF. The DNA of the CDR3 is TGTGCCAGTAGTAAATATGACAGGGTCTATGGCTACACCTTC.